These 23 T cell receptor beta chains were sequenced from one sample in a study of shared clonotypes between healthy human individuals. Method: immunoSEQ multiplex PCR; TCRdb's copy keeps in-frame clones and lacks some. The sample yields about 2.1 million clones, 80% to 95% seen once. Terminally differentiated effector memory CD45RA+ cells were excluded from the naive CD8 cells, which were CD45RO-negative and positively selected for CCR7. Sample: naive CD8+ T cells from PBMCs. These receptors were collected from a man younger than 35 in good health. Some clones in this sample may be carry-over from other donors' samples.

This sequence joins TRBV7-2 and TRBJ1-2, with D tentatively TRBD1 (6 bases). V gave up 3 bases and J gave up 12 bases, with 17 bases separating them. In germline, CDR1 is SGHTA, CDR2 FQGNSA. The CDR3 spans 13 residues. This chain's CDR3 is CASSLTLQGWNTF. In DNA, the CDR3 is TGTGCCAGCAGCTTGACCCTACAGGGTTGGAACACCTTC.

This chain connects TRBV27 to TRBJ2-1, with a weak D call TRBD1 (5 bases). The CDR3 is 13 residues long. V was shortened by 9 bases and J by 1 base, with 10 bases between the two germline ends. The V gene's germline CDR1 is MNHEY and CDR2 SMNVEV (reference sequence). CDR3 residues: CASKGPSYNEQFF. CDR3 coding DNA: TGTGCCAGTAAGGGGCCATCCTACAATGAGCAGTTCTTC.

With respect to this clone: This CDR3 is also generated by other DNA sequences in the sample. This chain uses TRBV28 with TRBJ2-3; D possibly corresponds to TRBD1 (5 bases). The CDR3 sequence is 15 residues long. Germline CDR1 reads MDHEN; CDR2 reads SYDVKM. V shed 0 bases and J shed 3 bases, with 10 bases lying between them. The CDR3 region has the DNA TGTGCCAGCAGTTTATGGAAGGGGTCGACAGATACGCAGTATTTT. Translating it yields CASSLWKGSTDTQYF.

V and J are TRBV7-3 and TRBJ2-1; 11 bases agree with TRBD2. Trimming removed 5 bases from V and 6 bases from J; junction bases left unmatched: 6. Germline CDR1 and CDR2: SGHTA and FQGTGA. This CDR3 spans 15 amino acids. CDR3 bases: TGTGCCAGCAGCAAAACTAGCGGGAGAGGCAATGAGCAGTTCTTC. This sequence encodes CASSKTSGRGNEQFF.

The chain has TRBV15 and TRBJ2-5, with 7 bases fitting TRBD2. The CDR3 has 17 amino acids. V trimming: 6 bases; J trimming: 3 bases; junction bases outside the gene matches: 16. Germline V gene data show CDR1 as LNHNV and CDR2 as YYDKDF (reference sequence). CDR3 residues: CATRERHEWEGKETQYF. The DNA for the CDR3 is TGTGCCACCAGAGAAAGGCATGAGTGGGAGGGGAAAGAGACCCAGTACTTC.

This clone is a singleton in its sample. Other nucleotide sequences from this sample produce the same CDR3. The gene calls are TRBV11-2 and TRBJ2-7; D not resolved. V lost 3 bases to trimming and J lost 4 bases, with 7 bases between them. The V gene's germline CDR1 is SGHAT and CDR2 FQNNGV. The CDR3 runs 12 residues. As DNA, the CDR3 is TGTGCCAGCAGCTTTTTACGGTACGAGCAGTACTTC. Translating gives CASSFLRYEQYF.

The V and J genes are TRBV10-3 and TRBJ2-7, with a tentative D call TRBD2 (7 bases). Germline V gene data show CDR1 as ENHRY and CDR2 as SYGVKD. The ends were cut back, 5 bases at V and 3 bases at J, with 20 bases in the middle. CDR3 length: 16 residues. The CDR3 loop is CAISWVGGPLGYEQYF. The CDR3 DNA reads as TGTGCCATCAGTTGGGTCGGGGGGCCCTTGGGCTACGAGCAGTACTTC.

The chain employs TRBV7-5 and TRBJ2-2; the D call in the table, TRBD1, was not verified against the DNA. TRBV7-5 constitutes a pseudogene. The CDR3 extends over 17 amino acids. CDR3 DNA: TGTGTCAGAAGCCGATATCCCGACAGGGCCCACACCGGGGAGCTGTTTTTT. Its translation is CVRSRYPDRAHTGELFF.

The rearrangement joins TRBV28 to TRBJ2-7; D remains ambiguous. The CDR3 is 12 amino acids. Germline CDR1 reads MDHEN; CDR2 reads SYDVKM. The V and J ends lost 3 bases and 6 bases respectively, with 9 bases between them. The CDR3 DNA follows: TGTGCCAGCAGTTTCCCAGGCGGCGAGCAGTACTTC. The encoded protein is CASSFPGGEQYF.

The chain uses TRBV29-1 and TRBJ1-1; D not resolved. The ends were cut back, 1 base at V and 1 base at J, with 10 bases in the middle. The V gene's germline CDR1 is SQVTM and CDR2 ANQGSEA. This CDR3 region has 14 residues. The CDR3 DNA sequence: TGCAGCGTTGAAGTAGGCATCTCGAACACTGAAGCTTTCTTT. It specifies CSVEVGISNTEAFF. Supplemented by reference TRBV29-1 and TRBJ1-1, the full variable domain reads SAVISQKPSRDICQRGTSLTIQCQVDSQVTMMFWYRQQPGQSLTLIATANQGSEATYESGFVIDKFPISRPNLTFSTLTVSNMSPEDSSIYLCSVEVGISNTEAFFGQGTRLTVV.

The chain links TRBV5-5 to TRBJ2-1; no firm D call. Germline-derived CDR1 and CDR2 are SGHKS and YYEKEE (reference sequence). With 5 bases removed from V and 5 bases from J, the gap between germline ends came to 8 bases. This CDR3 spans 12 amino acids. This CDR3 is CASSQNDNEQFF. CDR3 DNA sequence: TGTGCCAGCAGTCAAAACGACAATGAGCAGTTCTTC.

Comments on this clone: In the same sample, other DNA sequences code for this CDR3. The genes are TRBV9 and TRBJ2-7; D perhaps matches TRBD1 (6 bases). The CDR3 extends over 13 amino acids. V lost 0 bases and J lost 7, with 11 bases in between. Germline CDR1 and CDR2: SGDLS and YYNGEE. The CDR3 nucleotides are TGTGCCAGCAGCGTAGGCGGGCAGGGGGAGCAGTACTTC. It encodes CASSVGGQGEQYF.

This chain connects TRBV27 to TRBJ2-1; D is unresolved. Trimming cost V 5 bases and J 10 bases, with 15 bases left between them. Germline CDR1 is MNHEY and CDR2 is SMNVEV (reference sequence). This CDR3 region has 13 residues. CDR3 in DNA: TGTGCCAGCAGTCCAACAGCTATCAACGAGCAGTTCTTC. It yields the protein CASSPTAINEQFF.

The CDR3 sequence: CASSLVAKTDEQYF. CDR3 in DNA: TGCGCCAGCAGCTTGGTGGCCAAAACCGACGAGCAGTACTTC. The genes are TRBV5-1 and TRBJ2-7; D call uncertain. The CDR3 loop spans 14 amino acids. Per germline, CDR1 SGHRS and CDR2 YFSETQ. Between the trimmed V and J ends, which lost 0 bases and 5 bases, there was a span of 12 bases.

The CDR3 reads CASSPIPRGTGASSPLHF. The DNA of the CDR3 is TGCGCCAGCAGCCCGATCCCAAGAGGGACAGGGGCTTCATCACCCCTCCACTTT. The chain uses TRBV4-1 and TRBJ1-6; 10 bases line up with TRBD1. The CDR3 consists of 18 residues. Per the germline V gene, CDR1 is MGHRA and CDR2 is YSYEKL. The junction had 16 bases not matched to a gene; V was cut back by 4 bases and J by 10 bases.

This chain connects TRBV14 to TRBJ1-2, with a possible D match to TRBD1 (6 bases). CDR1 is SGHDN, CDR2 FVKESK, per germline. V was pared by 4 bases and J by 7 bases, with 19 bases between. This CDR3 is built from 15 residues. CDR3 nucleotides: TGTGCCAGCAGCCGCACTACAGGGTACCTAGGTGGCTACACCTTC. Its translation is CASSRTTGYLGGYTF.

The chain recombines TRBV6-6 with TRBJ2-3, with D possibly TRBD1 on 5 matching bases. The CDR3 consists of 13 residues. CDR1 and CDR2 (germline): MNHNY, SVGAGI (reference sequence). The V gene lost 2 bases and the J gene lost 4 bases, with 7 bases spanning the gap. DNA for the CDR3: TGTGCCAGCAGTTACGTCAGGGCAGATACGCAGTATTTT. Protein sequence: CASSYVRADTQYF.

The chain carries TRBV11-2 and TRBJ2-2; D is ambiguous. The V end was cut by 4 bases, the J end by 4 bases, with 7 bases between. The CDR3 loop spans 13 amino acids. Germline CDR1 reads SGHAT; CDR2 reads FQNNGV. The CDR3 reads CASSSGLTGELFF. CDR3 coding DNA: TGTGCCAGCAGCTCGGGCCTCACCGGGGAGCTGTTTTTT.

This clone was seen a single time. The CDR3 sequence: CASSGGPRAEAFF. The CDR3 DNA sequence: TGCGCCAGCAGTGGGGGGCCCAGGGCTGAAGCTTTCTTT. V and J are TRBV10-1 and TRBJ1-1; perhaps TRBD1 as D (6 bases). CDR3 size: 13 residues. V was pared by 4 bases and J by 6 bases, with 12 bases between. The germline gives CDR1 WNHNN, CDR2 SYGVQD (reference sequence).

The CDR3 protein is CSLRQAGGELFF. DNA of the CDR3: TGCAGCCTTCGACAGGCGGGCGGGGAGCTGTTTTTT. The rearrangement links TRBV29-1 to TRBJ2-2; the D gene is possibly TRBD1 (6 bases). CDR3 length: 12 amino acids. Trimming left V 8 bases short and J 7 bases short, with 14 bases between. CDR1 and CDR2 from the germline V gene are SQVTM and ANQGSEA.

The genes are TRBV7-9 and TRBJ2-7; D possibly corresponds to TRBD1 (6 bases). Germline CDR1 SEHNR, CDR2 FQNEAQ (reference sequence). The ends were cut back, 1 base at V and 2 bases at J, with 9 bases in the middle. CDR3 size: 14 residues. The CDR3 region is CASSLGTVAYEQYF. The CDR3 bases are TGTGCCAGCAGCTTAGGGACAGTCGCCTACGAGCAGTACTTC.

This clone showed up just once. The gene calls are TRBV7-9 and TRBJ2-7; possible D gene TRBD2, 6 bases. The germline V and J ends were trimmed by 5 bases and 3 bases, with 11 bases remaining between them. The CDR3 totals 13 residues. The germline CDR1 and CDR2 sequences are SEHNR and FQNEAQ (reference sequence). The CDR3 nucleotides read TGTGCCAGCAGCGCGGGACCCCGCTACGAGCAGTACTTC. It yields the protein CASSAGPRYEQYF.

CDR3 amino acids: CASSQSRGDYGYTF. In DNA, the CDR3 is TGCGCCAGCAGCCAATCTCGGGGGGACTATGGCTACACCTTC. The chain couples TRBV4-3 to TRBJ1-2; possibly TRBD1 for D (5 bases). CDR1 is LGHNA and CDR2 is YSLEER in the germline V gene. The CDR3 is made up of 14 amino acids. The V gene lost 2 bases and the J gene lost 3 bases, with 10 bases spanning the gap.